The present T cell receptor (beta chain) was sequenced within a study of cytomegalovirus exposure and HLA in healthy donors. Whole-study results and caveats: The study listed 164 cytomegalovirus-associated TCR beta chains.

As regards this clone: Antigen unknown.

Both 60 Vbeta primers and 13 Jbeta primers went into the PCR. Profiling relied on immunoSEQ multiplex PCR, and the TCRdb table lists in-frame clones only, not all of them. The table records around 230,000 clones, 82% of them present only once. The sequence came from a man aged 35-49 years in good health and CMV-seropositive. Sequencing input: PBMCs.

CDR3 sequence: CASSIGDGRGIYGYTF. CDR3 bases: TGTGCCAGTAGTATAGGCGACGGGAGAGGAATCTATGGCTACACCTTC. V is TRBV19 and J is TRBJ1-2, with D unresolved. The CDR3 spans 16 residues. From germline, CDR1 is LNHDA and CDR2 SQIVND (reference sequence). The V and J ends lost 1 base and 4 bases respectively, with 16 bases between them.